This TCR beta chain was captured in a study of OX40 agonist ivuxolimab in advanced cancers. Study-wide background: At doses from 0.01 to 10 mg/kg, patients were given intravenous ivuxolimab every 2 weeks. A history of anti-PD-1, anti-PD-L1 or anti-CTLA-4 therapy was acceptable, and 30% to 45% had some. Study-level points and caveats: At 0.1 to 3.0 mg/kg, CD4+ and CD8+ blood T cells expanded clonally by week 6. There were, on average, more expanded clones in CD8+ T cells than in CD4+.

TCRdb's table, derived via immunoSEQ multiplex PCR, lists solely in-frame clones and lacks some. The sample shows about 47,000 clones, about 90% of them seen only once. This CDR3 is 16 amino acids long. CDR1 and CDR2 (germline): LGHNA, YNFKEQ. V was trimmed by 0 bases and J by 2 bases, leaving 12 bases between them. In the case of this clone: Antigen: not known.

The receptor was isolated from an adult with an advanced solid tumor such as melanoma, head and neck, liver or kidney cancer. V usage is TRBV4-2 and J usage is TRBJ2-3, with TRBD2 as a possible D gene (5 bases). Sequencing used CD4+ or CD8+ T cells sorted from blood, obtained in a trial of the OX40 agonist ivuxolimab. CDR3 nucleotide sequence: TGTGCCAGCAGCCAAGAAGAAGCGGCCCCCACAGATACGCAGTATTTT. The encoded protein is CASSQEEAAPTDTQYF.